This T cell receptor beta chain was identified during a study of cytomegalovirus exposure and HLA in healthy donors. General study points: Apparent HLA restriction characterized most CMV-associated TCR beta chains in a later analysis. Fewer than 20,000 TCR beta sequences were associated with HLA alleles at 0.05 false discovery rate in a later analysis. Per a prior analysis, the majority of TCR beta V segments were productive roughly 87% or roughly 30% of the time.

V was pared by 2 bases and J by 4 bases, with 5 bases of the junction left unmatched. There are 15 residues in the CDR3. Germline lookup yields CDR1 LGHNA and CDR2 YSLEER. In the case of this clone: Its antigen remains unidentified.

With 60 Vbeta and 13 Jbeta primers, the PCR was carried out. The protocol was immunoSEQ multiplex PCR, while the TCRdb copy is restricted to in-frame clones and leaves out a portion. Its listing shows roughly 51,000 clones. Sequenced sample: PBMCs. The receptor was derived from a male donor in good health and CMV-seropositive. V and J are TRBV4-3 and TRBJ2-3; 8 nucleotides align to TRBD2. As DNA, the CDR3 is TGCGCCAGCAGCCAATACGCGGGGGGTTCAGATACGCAGTATTTT. The encoded protein is CASSQYAGGSDTQYF.